A selection of T cell receptor beta chains follows, all from one sample in a study of blood T cell repertoires in COVID-19. Produced via immunoSEQ multiplex PCR; TCRdb's table is partial and in-frame only. This sample has 290,000 or so clones; 75% to 90% occur once, and the top ten carry roughly 2%. Sequencing input: peripheral blood. Source of these receptors: a man aged 18 to 30 with active or convalescent COVID-19. Both conserved end residues are trimmed from each CDR3.

v_call | cdr3_aa
TRBV27 | ASSRRREGEKEQF
TRBV5-1 | ASSGPGSGNTIY
TRBV6-6 | ASNKIRNRVWGYT
TRBV10-3 | AIGDRGLGETQY
TRBV7-2 | ATRKGGGTEAF
TRBV27 | ASSFRWAETQY
TRBV2 | ASSPGGMNTEAF
TRBV10-3 | AISEFGAETGNTIY
TRBV15 | ATSDPDRGRGEKLF
TRBV27 | ASSLSVDQPQH
TRBV7-2 | ASSLGAASIDEQY
TRBV10-3 | AISESLRDSYNEQF
TRBV13 | ASSFGLDQPQH
TRBV11-2 | ASSPGEHYGYT
TRBV5-1 | ASSLLTGGNTGELF
TRBV19 | ASRERDSAYEQY
TRBV5-1 | ASSPRTAGVMRDTQY
TRBV5-1 | ASSLAGGQGAKYGYT
TRBV7-9 | ASSLQGKMGSEAF
TRBV4-1 | ASRPEGATREKLF
TRBV7-2 | ASSFIREQF
TRBV13 | ASSRGSRNTQY
TRBV4-3 | ASSQDSLGSYGYT
TRBV3-1/TRBV3-2 | ASSHVGTGFTNEKLF